Listed below are T cell receptor beta chains from one sample, sequenced in a study of OX40 agonist ivuxolimab in advanced cancers. TCRdb keeps only in-frame clones here, not all; method: immunoSEQ multiplex PCR. The table includes around 48,000 clones, around 84% detected once. The specimen was CD4+ or CD8+ T cells sorted from blood, collected in a trial of the OX40 agonist ivuxolimab. Every receptor here comes from an adult with an advanced solid tumor such as melanoma, head and neck, liver or kidney cancer. CDR3s leave out the opening cysteine and the closing phenylalanine or tryptophan.

>TRBJ2-1|TRBV6-6
ASRPPGQRPNEQF
>TRBJ1-2|TRBV9
ASSVDTGRNYGYT
>TRBJ1-1|TRBV5-1
ASSGGEAAGMNTEAF
>TRBJ2-3|TRBV15
ATSRDWRGGPDTQY
>TRBJ2-7|TRBV5-4
ASRSSGQGYEQY
>TRBJ2-3|TRBV27
ASSLGLAAVRGTDTQY
>TRBJ2-7|TRBV5-3
ARRCIPYEQY
>TRBJ1-2|TRBV6-6
ASVLKHNYGYT
>TRBJ2-3|TRBV27
ASSPRGRADTQY
>TRBJ1-1|TRBV14
ASSRLNTEAF
>TRBJ2-7|TRBV29-1
SVYSDRSYEQY
>TRBJ1-3|TRBV6-1
ASSTGSGNTIY
>TRBJ1-1|TRBV4-1
ASSHRRGTEAF
>TRBJ2-7|TRBV4-1
ASSQVLKDEQY
>TRBJ1-2|TRBV19
ASSMEALADYGYT
>TRBJ1-1|TRBV29-1
SVIGRLNTEAF
>TRBJ2-5|TRBV5-4
ASSPVPGETQY
>TRBJ2-7|TRBV21-1
ASSRGGLAGGPSEQY
>TRBJ1-1|TRBV7-9
ASSLSMRTEAF
>TRBJ2-1|TRBV5-1
ASSSGLAGVSEQF
>TRBJ2-7|TRBV10-3
AIRGTSGTYDEQY
>TRBJ1-5|TRBV28
ASSPSGGFGQPQH
>TRBJ1-3|TRBV9
ASSVTSSASRNTIY
>TRBJ2-2|TRBV14
ASSRNLAGHTGELF
>TRBJ2-1|TRBV7-6
ASSPAGVSYNEQF
>TRBJ1-1|TRBV10-3
AIADGNTEAF
>TRBJ2-7|TRBV10-1
ASRKDRAYEQY
>TRBJ2-7|TRBV14
ASSQDGTSGKVEQY
>TRBJ1-1|TRBV5-4
ASSLDKTNTEAF
>TRBJ1-5|TRBV10-3
AISETDRGAQPQH
>TRBJ2-7|TRBV6-1
SVWTPLSYEQY
>TRBJ1-5|TRBV4-1
ASSQARDISYQPQH
>TRBJ2-2|TRBV6-1
ATGPFGAGELF
>TRBJ2-2|TRBV7-3
ASSPGQGDTGELF
>TRBJ1-5|TRBV19
ASSRTPDRVGQPQH
>TRBJ1-1|TRBV4-1
ASSPKRANTEAF
>TRBJ1-6|TRBV13
ASSSMKSGSSYNSPLH
>TRBJ1-4|TRBV2
ASSDGRGVEKLF
>TRBJ1-2|TRBV12-5
ASGLGEKREGYT
>TRBJ2-5|TRBV2
ASSGSETQY
>TRBJ2-1|TRBV19
ASSSYNEQF
>TRBJ1-1|TRBV28
ASSFANTEAF
>TRBJ2-1|TRBV5-1
ASSLELAGAYNEQF
>TRBJ1-3|TRBV30
AWSRPGTGNTIY
>TRBJ2-4|TRBV6-6
ASRTDRRDIQY
>TRBJ1-2|TRBV5-1
ASSFLPGTNYGYT